This TCR beta chain stems from a study of T cell responses to AZD1222 COVID-19 vaccine. Concerning this clone: The target antigen is unknown.

Data came from immunoSEQ multiplex PCR; TCRdb stores just in-frame clones and leaves some out. Found here are about 120,000 clones, 70% to 90% of them singletons; the top ten hold 3.2%. Study outcomes and limitations: Epitopes outside B.1.351 and B.1.1.7 mutated regions reportedly drew nearly half of spike TCRs. Spike-wide vaccine-associated CD4 TCRs dominated at 160-218 and 743-854.

Material: peripheral blood, obtained on day 0 of AZD1222 vaccination. The receptor was derived from an adult in good health.

The CDR3, as DNA: TGTGCTAGTGGTTTGGATACCCTAGCGGGGGGATTACAAGAGACCCAGTACTTC. Protein sequence: CASGLDTLAGGLQETQYF. The genes are TRBV12-5 and TRBJ2-5; 11 positions match TRBD2. V gave up 1 base and J gave up 2 bases; unmatched junction bases: 9. Germline loops: CDR1 LGHNT, CDR2 FRNRAP. The CDR3 is 18 residues long.